The source of this T cell receptor beta chain is a study of Ad26.COV2.S vaccination and SARS-CoV-2 variants. Treatment noted: about 20 received Ad26.COV2.S at low or high dose, single or two shots; about 5 received placebo; per-sample allocation not given. The samples were gathered on day 63 after the first injection of vaccine or placebo. The V segment lost 0 bases and the J segment 9 bases; nucleotides outside the gene matches: 7. Germline V CDR1 and CDR2: GTSNPN, SVGIG (reference sequence). The CDR3 consists of 13 residues. Measured with immunoSEQ multiplex PCR; TCRdb has only the in-frame clones, and not every one. The sample holds hundreds of thousands of clones, around 89% seen once.

This chain uses TRBV30 with TRBJ1-1; 7 bases fit TRBD1. This specimen consisted of peripheral blood, obtained in a trial of Ad26.COV2.S vaccine versus placebo. The TCR was taken from a person between 18 and 59 years old who received the Ad26.COV2.S COVID-19 vaccine or a placebo. The CDR3 loop reads CAWSVSRQGQAFF. CDR3 DNA: TGTGCCTGGAGTGTATCGAGACAGGGTCAAGCTTTCTTT.